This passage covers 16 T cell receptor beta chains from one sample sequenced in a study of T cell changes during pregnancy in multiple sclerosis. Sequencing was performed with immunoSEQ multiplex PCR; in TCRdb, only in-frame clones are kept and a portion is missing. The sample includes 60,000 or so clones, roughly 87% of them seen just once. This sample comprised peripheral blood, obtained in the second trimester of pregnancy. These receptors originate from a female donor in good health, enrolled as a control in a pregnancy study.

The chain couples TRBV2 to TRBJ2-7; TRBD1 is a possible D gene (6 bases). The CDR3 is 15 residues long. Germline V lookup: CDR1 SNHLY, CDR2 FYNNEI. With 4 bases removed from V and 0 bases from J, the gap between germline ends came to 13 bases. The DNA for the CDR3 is TGTGCCAGCAGTGTCGACAGGACCAGCTCCTACGAGCAGTACTTC. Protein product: CASSVDRTSSYEQYF.

The CDR3, as DNA: TGTGCCAGCGTGAGCGGGGGGACTTTGAGCACAGATACGCAGTATTTT. Amino acid sequence: CASVSGGTLSTDTQYF. V gene TRBV25-1 combines with J gene TRBJ2-3; 9 positions match TRBD2. In germline, CDR1 is MGHDK, CDR2 SYGVNS. Trimming cost V 8 bases and J 0 bases; bases outside gene matches: 9. This CDR3 contains 16 residues.

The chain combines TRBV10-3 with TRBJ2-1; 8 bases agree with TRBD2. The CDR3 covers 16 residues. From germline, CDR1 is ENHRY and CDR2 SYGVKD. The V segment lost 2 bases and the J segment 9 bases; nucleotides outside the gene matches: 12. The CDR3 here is CAISERSGLGGGEQFF. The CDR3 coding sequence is TGTGCCATCAGTGAGCGCTCGGGACTAGGGGGTGGTGAGCAGTTCTTC.

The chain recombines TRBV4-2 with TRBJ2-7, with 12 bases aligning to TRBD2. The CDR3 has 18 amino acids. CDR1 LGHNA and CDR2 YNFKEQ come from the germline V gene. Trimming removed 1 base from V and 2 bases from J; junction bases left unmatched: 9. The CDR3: CASSQGGLAGGPPYEQYF. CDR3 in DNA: TGTGCCAGCAGCCAAGGAGGCCTAGCGGGAGGGCCTCCCTACGAGCAGTACTTC.

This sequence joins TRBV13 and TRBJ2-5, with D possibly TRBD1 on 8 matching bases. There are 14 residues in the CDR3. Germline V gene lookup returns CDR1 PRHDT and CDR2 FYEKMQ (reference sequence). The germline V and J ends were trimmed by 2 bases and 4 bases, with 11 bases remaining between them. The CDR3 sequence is CASSLNRGGETQYF. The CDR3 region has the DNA TGTGCCAGCAGCTTAAACAGGGGGGGAGAGACCCAGTACTTC.

CDR3 amino acids: CASSQDSTEGYNEQFF. The DNA of the CDR3 is TGCGCCAGCAGCCAAGATTCAACGGAGGGCTACAATGAGCAGTTCTTC. The chain carries TRBV4-1 and TRBJ2-1; D might be TRBD2 (6 bases). This CDR3 is 16 amino acids long. The V gene's germline CDR1 is MGHRA and CDR2 YSYEKL. Deletions cut 0 bases from V and 3 bases from J, with 12 bases between.

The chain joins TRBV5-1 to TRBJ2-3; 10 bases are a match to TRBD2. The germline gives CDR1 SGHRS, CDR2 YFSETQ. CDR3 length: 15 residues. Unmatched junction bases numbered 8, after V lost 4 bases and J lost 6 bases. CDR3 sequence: CASSGVLAGADTQYF. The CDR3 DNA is TGCGCCAGCAGCGGTGTGCTAGCGGGGGCGGATACGCAGTATTTT.

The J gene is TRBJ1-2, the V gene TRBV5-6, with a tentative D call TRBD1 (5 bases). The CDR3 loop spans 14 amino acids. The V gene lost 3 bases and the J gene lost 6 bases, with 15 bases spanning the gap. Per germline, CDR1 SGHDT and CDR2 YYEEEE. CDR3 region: CASSWGGTSNGYTF. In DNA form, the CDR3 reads TGTGCCAGCAGCTGGGGGGGGACCTCCAATGGCTACACCTTC.

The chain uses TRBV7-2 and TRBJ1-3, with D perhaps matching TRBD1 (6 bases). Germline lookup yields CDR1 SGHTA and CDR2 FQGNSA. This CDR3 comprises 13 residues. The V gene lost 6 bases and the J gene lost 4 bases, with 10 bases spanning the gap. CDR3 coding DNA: TGTGCCAGCAGGGCAGGGGTGGGAAACACCATATATTTT. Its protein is CASRAGVGNTIYF.

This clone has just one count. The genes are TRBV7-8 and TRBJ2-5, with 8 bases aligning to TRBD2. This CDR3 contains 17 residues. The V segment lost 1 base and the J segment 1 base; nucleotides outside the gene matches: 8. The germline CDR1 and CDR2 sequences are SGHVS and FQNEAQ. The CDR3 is CASSLGGDTSGQETQYF. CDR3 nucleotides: TGTGCCAGCAGCTTAGGGGGAGACACTAGCGGCCAAGAGACCCAGTACTTC. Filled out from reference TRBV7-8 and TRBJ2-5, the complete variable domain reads GAGVSQSPRYKVAKRGQDVALRCDPISGHVSLFWYQQALGQGPEFLTYFQNEAQLDKSGLPSDRFFAERPEGSVSTLKIQRTQQEDSAVYLCASSLGGDTSGQETQYFGPGTRLLVL.

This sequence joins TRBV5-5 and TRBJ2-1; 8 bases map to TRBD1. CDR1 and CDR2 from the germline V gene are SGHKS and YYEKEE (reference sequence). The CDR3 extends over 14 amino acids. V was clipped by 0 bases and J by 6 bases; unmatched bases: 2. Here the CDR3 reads CASSLVGQANEQFF. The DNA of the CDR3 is TGTGCCAGCAGCTTGGTGGGACAGGCCAATGAGCAGTTCTTC.

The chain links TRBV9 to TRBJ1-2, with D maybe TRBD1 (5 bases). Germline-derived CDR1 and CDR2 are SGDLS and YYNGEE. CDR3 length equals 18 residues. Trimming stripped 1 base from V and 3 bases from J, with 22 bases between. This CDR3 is CASSVYSGVGDWDYGYTF. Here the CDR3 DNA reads TGTGCCAGCAGCGTATACTCGGGGGTAGGGGATTGGGACTATGGCTACACCTTC.

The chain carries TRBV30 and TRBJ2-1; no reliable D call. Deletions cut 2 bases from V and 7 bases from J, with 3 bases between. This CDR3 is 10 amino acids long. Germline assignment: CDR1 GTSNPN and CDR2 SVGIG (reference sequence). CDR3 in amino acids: CAWSRNEQFF. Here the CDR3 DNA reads TGTGCCTGGAGTCGGAATGAGCAGTTCTTC.

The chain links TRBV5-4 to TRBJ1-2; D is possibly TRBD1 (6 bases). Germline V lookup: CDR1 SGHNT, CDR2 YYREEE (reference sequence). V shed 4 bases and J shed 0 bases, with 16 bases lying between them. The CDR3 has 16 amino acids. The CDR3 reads CASSARQARTNYGYTF. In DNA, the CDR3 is TGTGCCAGCAGCGCCAGACAGGCCAGGACTAACTATGGCTACACCTTC.

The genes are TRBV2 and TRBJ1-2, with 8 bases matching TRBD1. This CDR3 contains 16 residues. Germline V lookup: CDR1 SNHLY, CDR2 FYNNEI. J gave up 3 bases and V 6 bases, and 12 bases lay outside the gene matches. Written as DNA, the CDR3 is TGTGCCAGCAGGGCTACAGGGGGGCGCGGAGACTATGGCTACACCTTC. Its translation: CASRATGGRGDYGYTF.

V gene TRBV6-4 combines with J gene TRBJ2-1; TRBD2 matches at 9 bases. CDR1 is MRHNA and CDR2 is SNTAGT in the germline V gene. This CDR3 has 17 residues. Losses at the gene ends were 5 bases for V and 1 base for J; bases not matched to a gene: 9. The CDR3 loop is CASSRIAGALSYNEQFF. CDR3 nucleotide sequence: TGTGCCAGCAGTCGAATAGCGGGAGCTCTATCCTACAATGAGCAGTTCTTC.